This record covers a single T cell receptor (beta chain). Its antigen is not identified. This sample's RNA came from whole unsorted tissue. This sample was included in a study of tumor and adjacent non-tumor tissue in lung cancer. Broader study findings: Tumor repertoires had a smaller top 100 clone share than normal lung.

The library came from three nested PCR rounds adapted from ARM-PCR protocols. TCRdb processed the multiplex PCR reads anew with MiXCR; each CDR3 protein has one entry. The sample yields over 110,000 distinct CDR3 sequences, roughly 66% seen once. There are 12 residues in the CDR3. The V end lost 0 bases, the J end lost 3 bases, and 6 bases lay between the germline ends. In germline, CDR1 is GTSNPN, CDR2 SVGIG (reference sequence). The TCR comes from a man between 60 and 70 years old with small cell lung cancer. V is TRBV30 and J is TRBJ2-7, with a possible D match to TRBD1 (5 bases). The specimen was lung tumor tissue. For the CDR3, the DNA is TGTGCCTGGAGTGTCCAGGGCTACGAGCAGTACTTC. Amino acids: CAWSVQGYEQYF.